This paragraph covers one TCR beta chain sequence. Here immunoSEQ multiplex PCR was the method, and the copy in TCRdb shows in-frame clones only, minus some. The data show some 20,000 clones, roughly 80% seen once. The data were taken from a study of T cell responses to AZD1222 COVID-19 vaccine. The length of the CDR3 is 13 residues. V gave up 3 bases and J gave up 9 bases, with 14 bases separating them. Germline CDR1 reads MDHEN; CDR2 reads SYDVKM. The source material was peripheral blood, sampled 28 days after the second AZD1222 dose. The origin of this receptor is an adult who received the AZD1222 COVID-19 vaccine. The chain recombines TRBV28 with TRBJ1-2; D is perhaps TRBD1 (6 bases). In DNA, the CDR3 is TGTGCCAGCAGTTTGGGGCAGGGGCTAAGCTACACCTTC. Residues: CASSLGQGLSYTF.